This passage covers 13 T cell receptor beta chains from one sample sequenced in a study of control samples from healthy donors and cancer patients. Sequencing was performed with immunoSEQ multiplex PCR; in TCRdb, only in-frame clones are kept and a portion is missing. The table shows roughly 130,000 clones, with 80% to 95% occurring only once. The sample was blood. The receptor set was obtained from a man aged 18 to 35 in good health.

The chain uses TRBV7-9 and TRBJ1-1, with D hard to call. Germline CDR1 and CDR2: SEHNR and FQNEAQ (reference sequence). V gave up 2 bases and J gave up 6 bases, with 10 bases separating them. The CDR3 length is 13 residues. The CDR3: CASSLRRAAEAFF. In DNA form, the CDR3 reads TGTGCCAGCAGCTTACGGAGGGCCGCTGAAGCTTTCTTT.

The chain combines TRBV11-3 with TRBJ1-1; perhaps TRBD1 as D (6 bases). CDR3 length equals 13 residues. Germline V gene sequence: CDR1 SGHNT, CDR2 YENEEA. Trimming pared 3 bases from V and 4 bases from J, leaving 9 bases between. As DNA, the CDR3 is TGTGCCAGCAGCTTTCAGGGGAGCACTGAAGCTTTCTTT. Translation gives CASSFQGSTEAFF.

The V and J genes are TRBV2 and TRBJ1-1; weak D call: TRBD1 (5 bases). CDR1 is SNHLY and CDR2 is FYNNEI in the germline V gene. The V and J ends lost 3 bases and 0 bases respectively, with 11 bases between them. This CDR3 has 15 amino acids. The chain's CDR3 is CASSEGLRVNTEAFF. CDR3 nucleotide sequence: TGTGCCAGCAGTGAGGGACTGAGGGTGAACACTGAAGCTTTCTTT.

The J gene is TRBJ2-7, the V gene TRBV2; tentative D call: TRBD1 (6 bases). V shed 6 bases and J shed 2 bases, with 17 bases lying between them. Germline V gene lookup returns CDR1 SNHLY and CDR2 FYNNEI. CDR3 length: 15 residues. For the CDR3, the DNA is TGTGCCAGCAGCGCACAGGGAGTAGGAACCTACGAGCAGTACTTC. It specifies CASSAQGVGTYEQYF. Looking up the rest from reference TRBV2 and TRBJ2-7 gives the full variable domain: EPEVTQTPSHQVTQMGQEVILRCVPISNHLYFYWYRQILGQKVEFLVSFYNNEISEKSEIFDDQFSVERPDGSNFTLKIRSTKLEDSAMYFCASSAQGVGTYEQYFGPGTRLTVT.

For the CDR3, the DNA is TGCGCCAGCAGCTCTGATCGTGAGCAGTTCTTC. It yields the protein CASSSDREQFF. V gene TRBV5-1 combines with J gene TRBJ2-1, with D unclear. The CDR3 totals 11 residues. Per germline, CDR1 SGHRS and CDR2 YFSETQ. V dropped 3 bases and J dropped 9 bases, with 7 bases sitting between them.

The chain employs TRBV5-1 and TRBJ1-4, with D perhaps TRBD1 (5 bases). This CDR3 is 17 amino acids long. With 3 bases removed from V and 4 bases from J, the gap between germline ends came to 19 bases. CDR1 is SGHRS, CDR2 YFSETQ, per germline. The CDR3 coding sequence is TGCGCCAGCAGCTGGAACCCACCGGGACGGATTAATGAAAAACTGTTTTTT. Translation gives CASSWNPPGRINEKLFF.

This rearrangement joins TRBV30 to TRBJ1-2, with D maybe TRBD1 (6 bases). V was cut by 8 bases and J by 7 bases, with 17 bases left in between. Germline V gene sequence: CDR1 GTSNPN, CDR2 SVGIG (reference sequence). This CDR3 is 12 amino acids long. The CDR3 nucleotides are TGTGCCCTAAGGCAGGGGTGGTCTGGCTACACCTTC. Its protein is CALRQGWSGYTF.

The J gene is TRBJ1-6, the V gene TRBV5-5; D not resolved. Deletions cut 0 bases from V and 4 bases from J, with 5 bases between. The CDR3 runs 14 residues. Germline V lookup: CDR1 SGHKS, CDR2 YYEKEE (reference sequence). The DNA of the CDR3 is TGTGCCAGCAGCTTGGCTGTATATAATTCACCCCTCCACTTT. Protein sequence: CASSLAVYNSPLHF.

The V call is TRBV27, the J call TRBJ2-5; D gene ambiguous. V lost 2 bases and J 4 bases, leaving 14 bases between the germline ends. Per the germline V gene, CDR1 is MNHEY and CDR2 is SMNVEV (reference sequence). This CDR3 is 15 amino acids long. The DNA for the CDR3 is TGTGCCAGCAGTTTACGTACAAAGGCCGGAGAGACCCAGTACTTC. It codes for CASSLRTKAGETQYF.

The chain carries TRBV5-4 and TRBJ2-2, with D perhaps matching TRBD2 (6 bases). V was clipped by 4 bases and J by 0 bases, with 13 bases between them. Germline CDR1 and CDR2: SGHNT and YYREEE (reference sequence). The CDR3 has 16 amino acids. Here the CDR3 reads CASSGVWDSNTGELFF. The CDR3 bases are TGTGCCAGCAGCGGGGTTTGGGACTCGAACACCGGGGAGCTGTTTTTT.

J is TRBJ1-3 and V is TRBV3-1 (or the pseudogene TRBV3-2), with D uncertain. The V end lost 1 base, the J end lost 0 bases, and 7 bases lay between the germline ends. The CDR3 spans 15 residues. Germline V lookup: CDR1 LGHDT, CDR2 YNNKEL (reference sequence). The CDR3 DNA sequence: TGTGCCAGCAGCCAAGTCGCGAGCTCTGGAAACACCATATATTTT. Protein: CASSQVASSGNTIYF.

This chain uses TRBV5-1 with TRBJ1-5, with D tentatively TRBD1 (5 bases). The CDR3 is made up of 15 amino acids. The germline V gene encodes CDR1 SGHRS and CDR2 YFSETQ. V was trimmed by 3 bases and J by 7 bases, leaving 17 bases between them. The DNA for the CDR3 is TGCGCCAGCAGCTGGGCGGGGGGGGGAAACCAGCCCCAGCATTTT. This gives the protein CASSWAGGGNQPQHF.

This clone was seen many times. The chain is built from TRBV4-2 and TRBJ1-4; D is perhaps TRBD1 (5 bases). In germline, CDR1 is LGHNA, CDR2 YNFKEQ. This CDR3 is 16 amino acids long. Trimming pared 2 bases from V and 6 bases from J, leaving 16 bases between. CDR3: CASSQRSGQGYEKLFF. The CDR3 nucleotides are TGTGCCAGCAGCCAACGTTCGGGTCAGGGTTATGAAAAACTGTTTTTT.